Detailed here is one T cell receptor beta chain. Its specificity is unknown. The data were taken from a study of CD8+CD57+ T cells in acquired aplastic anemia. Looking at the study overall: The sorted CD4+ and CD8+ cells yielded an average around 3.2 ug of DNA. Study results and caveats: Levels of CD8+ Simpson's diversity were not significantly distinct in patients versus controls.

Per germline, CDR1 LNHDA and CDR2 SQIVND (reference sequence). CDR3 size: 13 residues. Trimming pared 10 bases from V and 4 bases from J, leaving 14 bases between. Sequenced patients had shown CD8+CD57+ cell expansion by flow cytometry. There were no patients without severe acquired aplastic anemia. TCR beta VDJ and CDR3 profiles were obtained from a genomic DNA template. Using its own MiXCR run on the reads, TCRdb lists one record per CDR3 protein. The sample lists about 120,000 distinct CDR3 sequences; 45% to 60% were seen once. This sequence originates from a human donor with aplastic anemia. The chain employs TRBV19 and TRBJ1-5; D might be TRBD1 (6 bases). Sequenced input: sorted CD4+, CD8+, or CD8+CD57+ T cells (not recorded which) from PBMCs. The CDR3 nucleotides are TGTGCCACTTCGACAGGCCTAAATCAGCCCCAGCATTTT. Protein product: CATSTGLNQPQHF.